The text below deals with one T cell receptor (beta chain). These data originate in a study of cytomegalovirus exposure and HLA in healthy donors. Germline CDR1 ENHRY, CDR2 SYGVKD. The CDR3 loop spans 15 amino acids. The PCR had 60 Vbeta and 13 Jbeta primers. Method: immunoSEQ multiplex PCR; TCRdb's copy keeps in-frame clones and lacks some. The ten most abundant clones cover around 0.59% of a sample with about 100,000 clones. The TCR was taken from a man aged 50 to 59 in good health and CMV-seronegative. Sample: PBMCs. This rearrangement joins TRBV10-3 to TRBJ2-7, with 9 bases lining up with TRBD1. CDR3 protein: CATTDDSTGGREQYF. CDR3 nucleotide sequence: TGTGCTACTACCGACGATTCAACAGGGGGCCGCGAGCAGTACTTC.